This TCR beta chain was recovered during a study of memory CD8 T cells in hepatitis C reinfection. Overall study: After reinfection, a couple of primary-infection resolvers became chronically infected. Between 12 and 24 weeks after reinfection detection, late samples were drawn.

The V gene's germline CDR1 is MGHRA and CDR2 YSYEKL. There are 14 residues in the CDR3. V lost 3 bases to trimming and J lost 6 bases, with 12 bases between them. Repertoires were generated with immunoSEQ multiplex PCR, while TCRdb's copy carries only in-frame clones and drops some. The top ten clones hold 0.65% to 0.9% of a sample with approximately 46,000 clones, roughly 87% of them seen once. Time point specified: late/post reinfection, 12 to 24 weeks after detection. TCR sequencing was done directly ex vivo on sorted cells, without expansion in vitro. As concerns this clone: Its matching antigen is unknown.

Study outcomes and limitations: Only 4 or 5 donors prevented definitive conclusions about public clonotypes.

The TCR comes from a man aged 18 to 29 with hepatitis C virus infection. The V gene is TRBV4-1, the J gene TRBJ1-3; D call uncertain. Material for sequencing was naive CD8+ T cells sorted from blood. The CDR3, as DNA: TGCGCCAGCAGCCAGGGTCCCGGGTCAAACACCATATATTTT. Amino acid sequence: CASSQGPGSNTIYF.